This T cell receptor beta chain was profiled in a study of cytomegalovirus exposure and HLA in healthy donors. Study findings and constraints: Sequencing artifact likely explains a cluster of highly shared sequence variants. The authors later linked a missense DCLRE1C variant to TCR beta V- and J-gene trimming. A later analysis showed TCR association rates differing by HLA locus, peaking at DRB1 and lowest at HLA-C. Other equally common chains were less clonally expanded than HLA-associated TCR beta chains, a later analysis showed.

The PCR made use of 60 Vbeta and 13 Jbeta primers. Sequencing was performed with immunoSEQ multiplex PCR; in TCRdb, only in-frame clones are kept and a portion is missing. This sample has 150,000 to 200,000 clones, with approximately 80% found just once. The CDR3 loop spans 16 amino acids. The germline V gene encodes CDR1 LNHNV and CDR2 YYDKDF (reference sequence). Turning to this clone: Its antigen is unknown. A junction boundary mismatches the germline segment, possibly from a read error.

This TCR was recovered from a man aged 55 to 69 in good health and CMV-seronegative. This chain links TRBV15 with TRBJ2-5, with TRBD2 as a possible D gene (5 bases). The sequenced material came from PBMCs. CDR3 nucleotide sequence: TGTACCACCAGCAGAGTTAGCGCAGGAGGCCAAGAGACCCAGTACTTC. Residues: CTTSRVSAGGQETQYF.